These 17 T cell receptor beta chains were all obtained from the same sample, sequenced in a study of cytomegalovirus exposure and HLA in healthy donors. In the PCR, 60 Vbeta and 13 Jbeta primers were used. Profiling relied on immunoSEQ multiplex PCR, and the TCRdb table lists in-frame clones only, not all of them. The sample comprises around 150,000 clones, approximately 76% of which are singletons, and 2% to 2.5% rests with the top ten. Sequencing was carried out using PBMCs. These receptors were obtained from a female donor in good health and CMV-seronegative.

The chain recombines TRBV9 with TRBJ2-7; TRBD1 matches at 7 bases. V lost 4 bases to trimming and J lost 6 bases; unmatched junction nucleotides: 1. CDR3 length: 11 residues. CDR1 is SGDLS and CDR2 is YYNGEE in the germline V gene. DNA for the CDR3: TGTGCCAGCAGCTCAGGGGGCGAGCAGTACTTC. Its protein product is CASSSGGEQYF.

The CDR3 sequence is CASRREGESTEAFF. The CDR3 bases are TGTGCCAGCAGAAGGGAGGGCGAAAGCACTGAAGCTTTCTTT. The chain carries TRBV6-5 and TRBJ1-1; no firm D call. The CDR3 has 14 amino acids. CDR1 and CDR2 from the germline V gene are MNHEY and SVGAGI. V was cut by 6 bases and J by 4 bases, with 15 bases left in between.

This clone occurred a few times. V is TRBV2 and J is TRBJ1-5; D remains unclear. V lost 7 bases to trimming and J lost 6 bases, with 13 bases between them. CDR1 is SNHLY, CDR2 FYNNEI, per germline. The length of the CDR3 is 13 residues. CDR3 DNA sequence: TGTGCCAGCACTCGGGGTCCGGGTCAGCCCCAGCATTTT. It specifies CASTRGPGQPQHF.

The V and J genes are TRBV5-4 and TRBJ1-4; TRBD1 is a possible D gene (5 bases). Germline loops: CDR1 SGHNT, CDR2 YYREEE (reference sequence). There are 15 residues in the CDR3. V was trimmed by 4 bases and J by 4 bases, leaving 14 bases between them. The CDR3 loop reads CASSPAGGNNEKLFF. CDR3 bases: TGTGCCAGCAGCCCGGCGGGGGGAAATAATGAAAAACTGTTTTTT.

CDR3 bases: TGTGCCAGCAGCTTAATGGGGGCAAAGGAAGCTTTCTTT. This gives the protein CASSLMGAKEAFF. The rearrangement links TRBV7-3 to TRBJ1-1; the D gene is possibly TRBD1 (6 bases). V was pared by 1 base and J by 8 bases, with 11 bases between. Germline V gene lookup returns CDR1 SGHTA and CDR2 FQGTGA. This CDR3 has 13 residues.

This chain connects TRBV7-8 to TRBJ2-5, with 10 bases lining up with TRBD1. CDR1 SGHVS and CDR2 FQNEAQ come from the germline V gene. The CDR3 sequence is 14 residues long. Trimming took 2 bases from V and 4 from J; bases not matched to a gene: 1. The DNA of the CDR3 is TGTGCCAGCAGCTTAAGGGACAGGGGAGAGACCCAGTACTTC. Its translation is CASSLRDRGETQYF.

J is TRBJ2-1 and V is TRBV7-2; 7 positions match TRBD2. The CDR3 length is 14 residues. The V gene's germline CDR1 is SGHTA and CDR2 FQGNSA. With 5 bases clipped from V and 8 bases from J, the junction kept 9 bases outside the gene matches. This chain's CDR3 is CASSPRLGGDEQFF. In DNA form, the CDR3 reads TGTGCCAGCAGCCCACGTTTGGGGGGGGATGAGCAGTTCTTC. Combining the CDR3 with reference TRBV7-2 and TRBJ2-1 gives the whole variable domain GAGVSQSPSNKVTEKGKDVELRCDPISGHTALYWYRQSLGQGLEFLIYFQGNSAPDKSGLPSDRFSAERTGGSVSTLTIQRTQQEDSAVYLCASSPRLGGDEQFFGPGTRLTVL.

The V and J genes are TRBV7-2 and TRBJ1-2, with D unresolved. V lost 4 bases to trimming and J lost 6 bases, with 15 bases between them. Germline CDR1 SGHTA, CDR2 FQGNSA. The CDR3 consists of 14 residues. In DNA, the CDR3 is TGTGCCAGCAGCTCACGACCCGATCGGGATGGCTACACCTTC. Amino acids: CASSSRPDRDGYTF.

As to this clone: Other DNA sequences of this sample code for an identical CDR3. The rearrangement links TRBV30 to TRBJ1-1, with D possibly being TRBD1 (6 bases). The CDR3 is 13 amino acids. From germline, CDR1 is GTSNPN and CDR2 SVGIG (reference sequence). V was pared by 1 base and J by 1 base, with 7 bases between. CDR3 amino acids: CAWSATGNTEAFF. The CDR3 bases are TGTGCCTGGAGTGCGACAGGGAACACTGAAGCTTTCTTT.

The CDR3 protein is CASSWGGYGYTF. The CDR3 DNA reads TGTGCCAGCAGCTGGGGGGGCTATGGCTACACCTTC. The gene calls are TRBV11-1 and TRBJ1-2, with D perhaps matching TRBD1 (5 bases). V lost 4 bases to trimming and J lost 4 bases, with 7 bases between them. This CDR3 is 12 amino acids long. The germline V gene has CDR1 SGHAT and CDR2 FQDESV (reference sequence).

This chain connects TRBV5-4 to TRBJ2-3; D is perhaps TRBD2 (6 bases). Germline V gene data show CDR1 as SGHNT and CDR2 as YYREEE (reference sequence). This CDR3 contains 15 residues. Trimming left V 0 bases short and J 2 bases short, with 10 bases between. The CDR3 bases are TGTGCCAGCAGCTTGGATAGCGGCCCCACAGATACGCAGTATTTT. It translates to CASSLDSGPTDTQYF.

The rearrangement links TRBV27 to TRBJ2-7; 8 positions match TRBD1. J was trimmed by 3 bases and V by 5 bases; bases with no gene match: 12. Germline lookup yields CDR1 MNHEY and CDR2 SMNVEV (reference sequence). The CDR3 runs 16 residues. The CDR3 here is CASSILTGAGFYEQYF. The CDR3 DNA is TGTGCCAGCAGTATTTTGACAGGGGCTGGTTTCTACGAGCAGTACTTC.

As to this clone: Within the sample, other DNA sequences also encode this same CDR3. The chain employs TRBV15 and TRBJ2-1; 7 nucleotides agree with TRBD2. There are 17 residues in the CDR3. Germline-derived CDR1 and CDR2 are LNHNV and YYDKDF (reference sequence). V was pared by 0 bases and J by 2 bases, with 7 bases of the junction left unmatched. The CDR3 coding sequence is TGTGCCACCAGCAGAGAAAAAGGGCTAGCGGCCTACAATGAGCAGTTCTTC. This encodes CATSREKGLAAYNEQFF.

This clone showed up just a few times. The chain carries TRBV5-5 and TRBJ1-2; D is unresolved. The CDR3 runs 14 residues. The germline V gene has CDR1 SGHKS and CDR2 YYEKEE (reference sequence). The V gene lost 2 bases and the J gene lost 8 bases, with 16 bases spanning the gap. CDR3 sequence reads: CASSFTDRSGGYTF. The DNA for the CDR3 is TGTGCCAGCAGCTTTACGGACCGCTCGGGGGGCTACACCTTC.

The gene calls are TRBV27 and TRBJ1-5; TRBD1 matches at 8 bases. From germline, CDR1 is MNHEY and CDR2 SMNVEV (reference sequence). The ends lost 5 bases at V and 3 bases at J; junction bases unmatched: 6. This CDR3 contains 15 residues. The CDR3 spells CASSPWTGNNQPQHF. The CDR3 DNA sequence: TGTGCCAGCAGTCCCTGGACAGGGAACAATCAGCCCCAGCATTTT.

V is TRBV5-1 and J is TRBJ2-7; 8 nucleotides match TRBD1. J lost 3 bases, V lost 2 bases, and 4 bases had no gene match. The germline V gene encodes CDR1 SGHRS and CDR2 YFSETQ. The CDR3 totals 14 residues. CDR3 protein: CASSFGQGVYEQYF. The CDR3 coding sequence is TGCGCCAGCAGCTTTGGACAGGGCGTCTACGAGCAGTACTTC.

V gene TRBV5-1 combines with J gene TRBJ1-1; no clear D. Germline assignment: CDR1 SGHRS and CDR2 YFSETQ. V lost 1 base to trimming and J lost 1 base, with 11 bases between them. The CDR3 covers 15 residues. CDR3 in amino acids: CASSLWVAANTEAFF. The CDR3 coding sequence is TGCGCCAGCAGCTTGTGGGTGGCGGCGAACACTGAAGCTTTCTTT.